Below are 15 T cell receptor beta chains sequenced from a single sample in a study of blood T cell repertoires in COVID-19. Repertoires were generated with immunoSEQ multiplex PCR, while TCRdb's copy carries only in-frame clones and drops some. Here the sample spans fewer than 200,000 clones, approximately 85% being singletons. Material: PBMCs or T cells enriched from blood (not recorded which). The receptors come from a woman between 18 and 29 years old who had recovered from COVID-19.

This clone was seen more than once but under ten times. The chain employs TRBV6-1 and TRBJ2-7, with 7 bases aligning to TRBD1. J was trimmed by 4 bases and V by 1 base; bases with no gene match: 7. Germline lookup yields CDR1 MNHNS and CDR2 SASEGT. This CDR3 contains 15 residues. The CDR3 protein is CASSEGQGVRYEQYF. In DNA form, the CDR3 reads TGTGCCAGCAGTGAAGGACAGGGAGTGAGGTACGAGCAGTACTTC.

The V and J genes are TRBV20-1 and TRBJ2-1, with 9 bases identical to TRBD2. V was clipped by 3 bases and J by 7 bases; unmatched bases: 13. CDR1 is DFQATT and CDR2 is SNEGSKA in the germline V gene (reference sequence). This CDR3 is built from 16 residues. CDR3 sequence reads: CSASGGASGTLNEQFF. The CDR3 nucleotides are TGCAGTGCTAGTGGGGGGGCTAGCGGGACTCTGAATGAGCAGTTCTTC.

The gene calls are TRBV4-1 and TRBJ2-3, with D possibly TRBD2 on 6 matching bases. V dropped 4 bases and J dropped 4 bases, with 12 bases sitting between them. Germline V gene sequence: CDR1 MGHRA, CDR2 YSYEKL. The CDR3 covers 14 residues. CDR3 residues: CASSLRERADTQYF. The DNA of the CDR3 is TGCGCCAGCAGCCTCCGTGAGCGGGCAGATACGCAGTATTTT.

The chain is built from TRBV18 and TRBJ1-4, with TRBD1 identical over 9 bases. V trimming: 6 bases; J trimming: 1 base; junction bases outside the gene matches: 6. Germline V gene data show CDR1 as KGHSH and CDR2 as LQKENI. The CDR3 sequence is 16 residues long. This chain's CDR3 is CASSEDRGITNEKLFF. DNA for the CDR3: TGTGCCAGCTCGGAAGACAGGGGGATAACTAATGAAAAACTGTTTTTT.

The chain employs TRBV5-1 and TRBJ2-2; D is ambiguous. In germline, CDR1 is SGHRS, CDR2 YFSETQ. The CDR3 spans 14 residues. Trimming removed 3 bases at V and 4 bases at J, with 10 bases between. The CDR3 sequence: CASSSPYSTGELFF. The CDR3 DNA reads TGCGCCAGCAGCTCGCCTTACTCCACCGGGGAGCTGTTTTTT.

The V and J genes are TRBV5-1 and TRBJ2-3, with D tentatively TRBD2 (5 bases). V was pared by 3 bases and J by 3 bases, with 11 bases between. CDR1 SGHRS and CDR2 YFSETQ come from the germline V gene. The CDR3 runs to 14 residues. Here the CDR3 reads CASSWILGTDTQYF. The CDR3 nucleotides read TGCGCCAGCAGCTGGATACTAGGAACAGATACGCAGTATTTT.

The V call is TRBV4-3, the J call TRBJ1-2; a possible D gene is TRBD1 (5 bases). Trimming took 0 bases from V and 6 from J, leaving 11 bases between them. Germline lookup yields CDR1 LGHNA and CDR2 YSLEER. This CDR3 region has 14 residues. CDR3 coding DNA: TGCGCCAGCAGCCAAGATAACCAGGGCAATGGCTACACCTTC. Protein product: CASSQDNQGNGYTF.

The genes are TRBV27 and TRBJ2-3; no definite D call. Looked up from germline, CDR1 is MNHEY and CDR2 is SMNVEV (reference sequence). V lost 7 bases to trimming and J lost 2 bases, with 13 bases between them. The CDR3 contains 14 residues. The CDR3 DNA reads TGTGCCAGCAAATTGGTTATAGACACAGATACGCAGTATTTT. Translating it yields CASKLVIDTDTQYF.

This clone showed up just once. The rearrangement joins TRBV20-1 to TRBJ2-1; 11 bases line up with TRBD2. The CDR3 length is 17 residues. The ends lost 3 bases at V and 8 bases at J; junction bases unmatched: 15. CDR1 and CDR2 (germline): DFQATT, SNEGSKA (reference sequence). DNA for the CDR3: TGCAGTGCTAGTACGGAACTAGCGGGGGAACCCCTGGATGAGCAGTTCTTC. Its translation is CSASTELAGEPLDEQFF.

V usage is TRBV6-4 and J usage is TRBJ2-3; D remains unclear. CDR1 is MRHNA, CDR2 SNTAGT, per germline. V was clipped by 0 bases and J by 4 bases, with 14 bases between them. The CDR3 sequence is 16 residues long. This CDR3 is CASSDSFRRSADTQYF. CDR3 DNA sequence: TGTGCCAGCAGTGACTCGTTCCGGCGGTCTGCAGATACGCAGTATTTT.

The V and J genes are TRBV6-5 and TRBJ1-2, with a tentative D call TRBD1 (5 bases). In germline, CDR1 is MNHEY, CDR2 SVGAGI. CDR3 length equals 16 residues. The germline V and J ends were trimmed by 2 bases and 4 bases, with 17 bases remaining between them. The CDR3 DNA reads TGTGCCAGCAGTTACCCCCTCAATCAGGGCCGCTATGGCTACACCTTC. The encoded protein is CASSYPLNQGRYGYTF.

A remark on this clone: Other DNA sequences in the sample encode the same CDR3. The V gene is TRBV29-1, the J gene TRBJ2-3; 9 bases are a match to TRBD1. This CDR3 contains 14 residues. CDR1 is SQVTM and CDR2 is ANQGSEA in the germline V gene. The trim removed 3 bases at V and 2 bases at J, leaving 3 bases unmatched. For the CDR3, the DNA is TGCAGCGTTGAGGGACAGGGTTACACAGATACGCAGTATTTT. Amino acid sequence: CSVEGQGYTDTQYF.

The CDR3 reads CASSLFAGASTDTQYF. In DNA form, the CDR3 reads TGTGCCAGCAGCCTCTTCGCGGGGGCGAGCACAGATACGCAGTATTTT. The V call is TRBV14, the J call TRBJ2-3, with a weak D call TRBD2 (7 bases). Germline-derived CDR1 and CDR2 are SGHDN and FVKESK. Trimming removed 4 bases at V and 0 bases at J, with 14 bases between. The CDR3 is 16 residues long.

The CDR3 sequence is CASSQNRVGKLFF. The CDR3 DNA follows: TGTGCCAGCAGCCAGAACAGGGTTGGCAAACTGTTTTTT. The genes are TRBV28 and TRBJ1-4; D might be TRBD1 (6 bases). CDR3 length: 13 residues. Per germline, CDR1 MDHEN and CDR2 SYDVKM. V was shortened by 6 bases and J by 11 bases, with 16 bases between the two germline ends.

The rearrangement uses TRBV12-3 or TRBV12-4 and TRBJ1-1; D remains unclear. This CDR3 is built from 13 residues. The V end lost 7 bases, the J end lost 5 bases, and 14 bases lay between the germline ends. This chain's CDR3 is CASTHLGSTEAFF. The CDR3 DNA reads TGTGCCAGCACCCACCTAGGGAGTACTGAAGCTTTCTTT.